This is a list of T cell receptor beta chains from one sample in a study of T cell responses to AZD1222 COVID-19 vaccine. Only in-frame clones appear in the TCRdb table, and some are missing; sequencing was by immunoSEQ multiplex PCR. This sample has some 110,000 clones; 92% occur once, and the top ten carry 1.5% to 2%. Sequences were derived from peripheral blood, sampled on day 0 of AZD1222 vaccination. These TCRs come from an adult in good health. Both conserved end residues are part of each CDR3. A D gene is named only where the DNA matches it firmly. Size tells how often a clone was seen (once, few, many) or the class of an expanded clone, and some rows leave it out.

J gene: TRBJ2-5; clone size: -; D gene: TRBD2; V gene: TRBV7-9; CDR3 protein: CASSLGSSGGQETQYF; CDR3 DNA: TGTGCCAGCAGCTTAGGATCTAGCGGAGGTCAAGAGACCCAGTACTTC
J gene: TRBJ1-1; clone size: few; D gene: -; V gene: TRBV5-6; CDR3 protein: CASSLGVGYTEAFF; CDR3 DNA: TGTGCCAGCAGCTTGGGGGTGGGGTACACTGAAGCTTTCTTT
J gene: TRBJ1-1; clone size: -; D gene: TRBD1; V gene: TRBV18; CDR3 protein: CASSIGGQVFTEAFF; CDR3 DNA: TGTGCCAGCTCAATCGGGGGACAGGTGTTTACTGAAGCTTTCTTT
J gene: TRBJ2-3; clone size: -; D gene: TRBD2; V gene: TRBV6-1; CDR3 protein: CASSEPRSGDLTDTQYF; CDR3 DNA: TGTGCCAGCAGTGAGCCAAGGAGCGGGGACCTCACAGATACGCAGTATTTT
J gene: TRBJ1-1; clone size: -; D gene: -; V gene: TRBV19; CDR3 protein: CASSITRGNTEAFF; CDR3 DNA: TGTGCCAGTAGTATAACGAGGGGAAACACTGAAGCTTTCTTT
J gene: TRBJ1-1; clone size: -; D gene: -; V gene: TRBV6-5; CDR3 protein: CASSYSGVGTEAFF; CDR3 DNA: TGTGCCAGCAGTTACTCAGGGGTTGGCACTGAAGCTTTCTTT
J gene: TRBJ2-7; clone size: once; D gene: TRBD2; V gene: TRBV7-9; CDR3 protein: CASSLPSGGALEEQYF; CDR3 DNA: TGTGCCAGCAGCTTACCTAGCGGGGGGGCCCTGGAGGAGCAGTACTTC
J gene: TRBJ2-6; clone size: -; D gene: -; V gene: TRBV6-4; CDR3 protein: CASSEGAGANVLTF; CDR3 DNA: TGTGCCAGCAGTGAGGGTGCTGGGGCCAACGTCCTGACTTTC
J gene: TRBJ1-2; clone size: -; D gene: -; V gene: TRBV19; CDR3 protein: CASSTSGVGYTF; CDR3 DNA: TGTGCCAGTAGTACCTCCGGGGTAGGCTACACCTTC
J gene: TRBJ1-3; clone size: -; D gene: -; V gene: TRBV5-1; CDR3 protein: CASSYDRTGNTIYF; CDR3 DNA: TGCGCCAGCAGCTATGACAGAACTGGAAACACCATATATTTT
J gene: TRBJ1-5; clone size: -; D gene: -; V gene: TRBV5-1; CDR3 protein: CASSLGLGTAGNQPQHF; CDR3 DNA: TGCGCCAGCAGCTTGGGGCTGGGGACCGCTGGCAATCAGCCCCAGCATTTT
J gene: TRBJ2-3; clone size: -; D gene: -; V gene: TRBV29-1; CDR3 protein: CSVEETADTQYF; CDR3 DNA: TGCAGCGTTGAAGAAACAGCCGATACGCAGTATTTT
J gene: TRBJ1-1; clone size: -; D gene: TRBD1; V gene: TRBV7-9; CDR3 protein: CASSLLTGTGESEAFF; CDR3 DNA: TGTGCCAGCAGCCTACTTACCGGGACAGGGGAATCTGAAGCTTTCTTT
J gene: TRBJ1-6; clone size: -; D gene: TRBD1; V gene: TRBV9; CDR3 protein: CASSADRVDSPLHF; CDR3 DNA: TGTGCCAGCAGCGCGGACAGGGTTGATTCACCCCTCCACTTT
J gene: TRBJ1-4; clone size: -; D gene: -; V gene: TRBV6-5; CDR3 protein: CASSYSPVGEKLFF; CDR3 DNA: TGTGCCAGCAGTTACTCTCCTGTGGGGGAAAAACTGTTTTTT
J gene: TRBJ2-2; clone size: -; D gene: -; V gene: TRBV30; CDR3 protein: CAWSKLVFNTGELFF; CDR3 DNA: TGTGCCTGGAGCAAGCTTGTTTTCAACACCGGGGAGCTGTTTTTT
J gene: TRBJ2-1; clone size: -; D gene: TRBD2; V gene: TRBV18; CDR3 protein: CASSPGLAGGLEQFF; CDR3 DNA: TGTGCCAGCTCACCAGGACTAGCGGGAGGGCTTGAGCAGTTCTTC
J gene: TRBJ2-1; clone size: once; D gene: TRBD2; V gene: TRBV7-9; CDR3 protein: CASSLGLAGGPRNEQFF; CDR3 DNA: TGTGCCAGCAGCCTCGGACTAGCGGGAGGACCAAGGAATGAGCAGTTCTTC
J gene: TRBJ1-2; clone size: -; D gene: -; V gene: TRBV18; CDR3 protein: CASSPGGSNYGYTF; CDR3 DNA: TGTGCCAGCTCACCAGGAGGGTCCAACTATGGCTACACCTTC
J gene: TRBJ1-5; clone size: -; D gene: -; V gene: TRBV19; CDR3 protein: CASSVPSSPLNQPQHF; CDR3 DNA: TGTGCCAGTAGTGTACCATCCTCCCCCCTCAATCAGCCCCAGCATTTT
J gene: TRBJ2-1; clone size: -; D gene: TRBD1; V gene: TRBV11-3; CDR3 protein: CASSSGQELYNEQFF; CDR3 DNA: TGTGCCAGCAGCTCGGGACAGGAGCTATACAATGAGCAGTTCTTC
J gene: TRBJ1-2; clone size: -; D gene: -; V gene: TRBV10-3; CDR3 protein: CAISESLGGYTF; CDR3 DNA: TGTGCCATCAGTGAGTCCTTGGGTGGCTACACCTTC
J gene: TRBJ1-6; clone size: -; D gene: TRBD1; V gene: TRBV5-4; CDR3 protein: CASSLAGTVVSPLHF; CDR3 DNA: TGTGCCAGCAGCTTGGCCGGGACAGTCGTTTCACCCCTCCACTTT
J gene: TRBJ1-5; clone size: -; D gene: -; V gene: TRBV29-1; CDR3 protein: CSVSTEGQPQHF; CDR3 DNA: TGCAGCGTTTCCACGGAAGGGCAGCCCCAGCATTTT
J gene: TRBJ1-1; clone size: -; D gene: TRBD1; V gene: TRBV18; CDR3 protein: CASSPGGQGETEAFF; CDR3 DNA: TGTGCCAGCTCACCTGGCGGACAGGGTGAGACTGAAGCTTTCTTT
J gene: TRBJ1-3; clone size: -; D gene: TRBD1; V gene: TRBV5-1; CDR3 protein: CASSTFDRVSGNTIYF; CDR3 DNA: TGCGCCAGCAGCACCTTTGACAGGGTCTCTGGAAACACCATATATTTT
J gene: TRBJ2-1; clone size: -; D gene: -; V gene: TRBV14; CDR3 protein: CASSHEWGNEQFF; CDR3 DNA: TGTGCCAGCAGCCACGAATGGGGGAATGAGCAGTTCTTC
J gene: TRBJ1-2; clone size: -; D gene: -; V gene: TRBV7-2; CDR3 protein: CASSLAGVRGYTF; CDR3 DNA: TGTGCCAGCAGCTTAGCAGGGGTTCGGGGCTACACCTTC
J gene: TRBJ1-3; clone size: -; D gene: -; V gene: TRBV11-2; CDR3 protein: CASSLGPGAADGNTIYF; CDR3 DNA: TGTGCCAGCAGCTTAGGACCCGGGGCGGCCGACGGAAACACCATATATTTT
J gene: TRBJ1-1; clone size: -; D gene: -; V gene: TRBV18; CDR3 protein: CASSPLNSRNTEAFF; CDR3 DNA: TGTGCCAGCTCACCACTTAACAGCCGTAACACTGAAGCTTTCTTT
J gene: TRBJ1-5; clone size: -; D gene: -; V gene: TRBV15; CDR3 protein: CATSRGPPGNQPQHF; CDR3 DNA: TGTGCCACCAGCAGGGGGCCTCCTGGCAATCAGCCCCAGCATTTT
J gene: TRBJ2-2; clone size: -; D gene: -; V gene: TRBV6-2/TRBV6-3; CDR3 protein: CASSQGGSGFHAGELFF; CDR3 DNA: TGTGCCAGCAGTCAAGGGGGGAGCGGATTTCACGCCGGGGAGCTGTTTTTT
J gene: TRBJ1-6; clone size: few; D gene: -; V gene: TRBV30; CDR3 protein: CAWSVQGRDSPLHF; CDR3 DNA: TGTGCCTGGAGTGTACAAGGAAGGGATTCACCCCTCCACTTT
J gene: TRBJ1-2; clone size: -; D gene: TRBD1; V gene: TRBV28; CDR3 protein: CASSLGTGKYGYTF; CDR3 DNA: TGTGCCAGCAGTTTAGGGACAGGGAAGTATGGCTACACCTTC
J gene: TRBJ2-1; clone size: -; D gene: TRBD2; V gene: TRBV18; CDR3 protein: CASSQGLSSGAEQFF; CDR3 DNA: TGTGCCAGCTCACAGGGACTGTCTAGCGGGGCCGAGCAGTTCTTC
J gene: TRBJ1-1; clone size: -; D gene: -; V gene: TRBV7-9; CDR3 protein: CASSLNGQLNTEAFF; CDR3 DNA: TGTGCCAGCAGCTTAAACGGACAGTTGAACACTGAAGCTTTCTTT
J gene: TRBJ1-5; clone size: once; D gene: -; V gene: TRBV6-1; CDR3 protein: CASSEVVPSSQPQHF; CDR3 DNA: TGTGCCAGCAGTGAAGTGGTCCCCAGCAGTCAGCCCCAGCATTTT
J gene: TRBJ2-1; clone size: -; D gene: -; V gene: TRBV29-1; CDR3 protein: CSVGSVYNEQFF; CDR3 DNA: TGCAGCGTGGGGTCGGTTTACAATGAGCAGTTCTTC
J gene: TRBJ1-4; clone size: -; D gene: -; V gene: TRBV5-1; CDR3 protein: CASSLGARANEKLFF; CDR3 DNA: TGCGCCAGCAGCTTGGGGGCCAGGGCTAATGAAAAACTGTTTTTT
J gene: TRBJ2-5; clone size: -; D gene: -; V gene: TRBV19; CDR3 protein: CASSRTLQETQYF; CDR3 DNA: TGTGCCAGTAGTCGTACCTTACAAGAGACCCAGTACTTC